Listed here are 20 T cell receptor beta chains from one sample, sequenced in a study of blood T cells in healthy people across ages. The authors ran a second PCR of about 7 to 12 cycles using a sample-barcoded 5' primer and a J-beta primer mix. One entry per CDR3 protein results from TCRdb running MiXCR on the 5' RACE reads. The profile shows around 1,600,000 distinct CDR3 sequences, about 42% of them singletons. Sequenced material: blood. The origin of the receptors is a woman between 18 and 29 years old in good health.

In its sample, this clonotype was seen once. V usage is TRBV4-3 and J usage is TRBJ2-1; D is undetermined. The CDR3 spans 16 residues. The V gene lost 0 bases and the J gene lost 0 bases, with 9 bases spanning the gap. The V gene's germline CDR1 is LGHNA and CDR2 YSLEER. The CDR3 region is CASSQENLSSYNEQFF. The CDR3 DNA reads TGCGCCAGCAGCCAAGAGAACCTAAGCTCCTACAATGAGCAGTTCTTC.

The CDR3 spells CASSRAGRKNQPQHF. CDR3 in DNA: TGTGCCAGCTCACGTGCGGGACGGAAGAATCAGCCCCAGCATTTT. This chain links TRBV18 with TRBJ1-5; TRBD1 might be the D (5 bases). The length of the CDR3 is 15 residues. Trimming took 4 bases from V and 4 from J, leaving 14 bases between them. CDR1 and CDR2 from the germline V gene are KGHSH and LQKENI.

V and J are TRBV20-1 and TRBJ1-2; D is perhaps TRBD1 (5 bases). V was shortened by 6 bases and J by 8 bases, with 13 bases between the two germline ends. Germline loops: CDR1 DFQATT, CDR2 SNEGSKA (reference sequence). The length of the CDR3 is 11 residues. The CDR3 reads CSAARTRGYTF. CDR3 in DNA: TGCAGTGCGGCTAGGACACGGGGCTACACCTTC.

The V gene is TRBV12-3 or TRBV12-4, the J gene TRBJ1-5; no clear D. The V end lost 3 bases, the J end lost 4 bases, and 10 bases lay between the germline ends. The CDR3 spans 14 residues. CDR3 in DNA: TGTGCCAGCAGTTTGATTGGCGGAAATCAGCCCCAGCATTTT. This translates into CASSLIGGNQPQHF.

As for this clonotype: A much larger clone lies a single base off, so this may be a read error. The chain is built from TRBV20-1 and TRBJ2-3; possible D gene TRBD2, 5 bases. Trimming left V 6 bases short and J 8 bases short, with 15 bases between. This CDR3 has 12 amino acids. Looked up from germline, CDR1 is DFQATT and CDR2 is SNEGSKA (reference sequence). DNA for the CDR3: TGCAGTGCCCAGGACTGGGAAGGTACGCAGTATTTT. Amino acid sequence: CSAQDWEGTQYF.

The sample holds a few counts of this clonotype. The chain couples TRBV6-5 to TRBJ1-4; D not certain. CDR1 is MNHEY and CDR2 is SVGAGI in the germline V gene. The CDR3 contains 11 residues. Trimming removed 7 bases from V and 10 bases from J, with 10 bases in between. CDR3: CASKVGAKLFF. The CDR3 DNA follows: TGTGCCAGCAAGGTGGGCGCAAAACTGTTTTTT.

The rearrangement joins TRBV7-9 to TRBJ1-2; TRBD1 matches 9 bases. Germline V CDR1 and CDR2: SEHNR, FQNEAQ (reference sequence). V trimming: 5 bases; J trimming: 3 bases; junction bases outside the gene matches: 13. This CDR3 has 17 amino acids. The CDR3 coding sequence is TGTGCCAGCAGCGCCTACAGGGGGCTCCTTCTTTACTATGGCTACACCTTC. It encodes CASSAYRGLLLYYGYTF.

The J gene is TRBJ2-1, the V gene TRBV5-1; TRBD2 matches 8 bases. CDR3 length equals 15 residues. J was trimmed by 2 bases and V by 6 bases; bases with no gene match: 7. From germline, CDR1 is SGHRS and CDR2 YFSETQ. CDR3 DNA sequence: TGCGCCAGCAAAGTTGGACTAGCAACCTACAATGAGCAGTTCTTC. This sequence encodes CASKVGLATYNEQFF.

The sample holds a few counts of this clonotype. This sequence joins TRBV6-6 and TRBJ1-1; D remains unclear. This CDR3 has 14 residues. The germline V and J ends were trimmed by 4 bases and 0 bases, with 9 bases remaining between them. The germline gives CDR1 MNHNY, CDR2 SVGAGI (reference sequence). This CDR3 reads CASSSLNLNTEAFF. As DNA, the CDR3 is TGTGCCAGCAGTTCCCTAAACCTGAACACTGAAGCTTTCTTT.

Concerning this clonotype itself: Germline is not matched at one junction end, which may reflect a read error. V gene TRBV4-1 combines with J gene TRBJ1-1, with D unclear. The CDR3 runs 13 residues. Germline values: CDR1 MGHRA, CDR2 YSYEKL. The CDR3 spells CASSQQKFTEAFF. Here the CDR3 DNA reads TGCGCCAGCAGCCAGCAGAAATTCACTGAGGCTTTCTTT.

V usage is TRBV12-3 or TRBV12-4 and J usage is TRBJ1-1; TRBD1 matches at 9 bases. The CDR3 is 13 residues long. The V and J ends lost 6 bases and 8 bases, in that order; junction bases with no gene match: 7. The CDR3 DNA is TGTGCCAGCAGGGTTACAGGGGGCTCGGAAGCTTTCTTT. This gives the protein CASRVTGGSEAFF.

The chain is built from TRBV6-5 and TRBJ2-4; D is possibly TRBD1 (6 bases). The J call is in doubt because the DNA end fits TRBJ2-7 better. The CDR3 has 14 amino acids. The germline V gene has CDR1 MNHEY and CDR2 SVGAGI. The CDR3 DNA reads TGTGCCAGCAGTTACTCGAGGGGGTCCCACGAGCAGTACTTC. Protein product: CASSYSRGSHEQYF.

This clonotype was picked up one time. The genes are TRBV7-2 and TRBJ1-1; D is possibly TRBD1 (5 bases). The V end lost 5 bases, the J end lost 6 bases, and 16 bases lay between the germline ends. Looked up from germline, CDR1 is SGHTA and CDR2 is FQGNSA. The CDR3 is 14 amino acids. CDR3 coding DNA: TGTGCCAGCAGCCCTAGGTTCGGGGGAGCTGAAGCTTTCTTT. It specifies CASSPRFGGAEAFF.

This chain links TRBV6-2 or TRBV6-3 with TRBJ2-1; 7 positions agree with TRBD2. Germline trimming cut 8 bases from V and 4 bases from J; bases unmatched to any gene: 5. Germline CDR1 is MNHEY and CDR2 is SVGEGT. CDR3 length: 13 residues. In DNA, the CDR3 is TGTGCCAGCCTAGCGGCTTTATACAATGAGCAGTTCTTC. It is translated as CASLAALYNEQFF.

This clonotype has a handful of counts. The chain joins TRBV4-1 to TRBJ2-1, with 9 nucleotides matching TRBD2. Germline V lookup: CDR1 MGHRA, CDR2 YSYEKL. CDR3 length equals 15 residues. V trimming: 5 bases; J trimming: 8 bases; junction bases outside the gene matches: 10. CDR3 in amino acids: CASSLRGGATDEQFF. The CDR3 nucleotides are TGCGCCAGCAGCTTACGCGGGGGGGCGACGGATGAGCAGTTCTTC.

V and J are TRBV5-5 and TRBJ2-2; possibly TRBD2 for D (6 bases). The germline CDR1 and CDR2 sequences are SGHKS and YYEKEE (reference sequence). Trimming cost V 0 bases and J 4 bases, with 7 bases left between them. The CDR3 is 14 amino acids. The CDR3 is CASSLGRVTGELFF. DNA of the CDR3: TGTGCCAGCAGCTTGGGGAGGGTCACCGGGGAGCTGTTTTTT.

The V call is TRBV7-9, the J call TRBJ2-3, with 11 bases lining up with TRBD1. The CDR3 is 15 amino acids. Germline CDR1 SEHNR, CDR2 FQNEAQ (reference sequence). J gave up 4 bases and V 6 bases, and 6 bases lay outside the gene matches. The CDR3 DNA sequence: TGTGCCAGCAGTTGGACAGGGGGCATCGCAGATACGCAGTATTTT. This sequence encodes CASSWTGGIADTQYF.

The V and J genes are TRBV7-2 and TRBJ2-7; no clear D gene. Per the germline V gene, CDR1 is SGHTA and CDR2 is FQGNSA. This CDR3 is built from 12 residues. V was pared by 6 bases and J by 2 bases, with 8 bases between. In DNA, the CDR3 is TGTACCAGCAGTCTTAGCCCCTACGAGCAGTACTTC. It is translated as CTSSLSPYEQYF.

This clonotype was counted a few times. The chain recombines TRBV30 with TRBJ2-5, with 10 bases aligning to TRBD2. The length of the CDR3 is 13 residues. From germline, CDR1 is GTSNPN and CDR2 SVGIG (reference sequence). Trimming took 0 bases from V and 5 from J; bases not matched to a gene: 0. CDR3 region: CAWSVGLAETQYF. CDR3 sequence (DNA): TGTGCCTGGAGTGTGGGACTAGCGGAGACCCAGTACTTC.

V and J are TRBV29-1 and TRBJ2-1, with D perhaps TRBD1 (5 bases). The V end was cut by 6 bases, the J end by 8 bases, with 17 bases between. Germline V lookup: CDR1 SQVTM, CDR2 ANQGSEA. This CDR3 region has 13 residues. The CDR3 protein is CSVGRQGPYEQFF. The DNA for the CDR3 is TGCAGCGTGGGGCGCCAGGGTCCCTATGAGCAGTTCTTC.